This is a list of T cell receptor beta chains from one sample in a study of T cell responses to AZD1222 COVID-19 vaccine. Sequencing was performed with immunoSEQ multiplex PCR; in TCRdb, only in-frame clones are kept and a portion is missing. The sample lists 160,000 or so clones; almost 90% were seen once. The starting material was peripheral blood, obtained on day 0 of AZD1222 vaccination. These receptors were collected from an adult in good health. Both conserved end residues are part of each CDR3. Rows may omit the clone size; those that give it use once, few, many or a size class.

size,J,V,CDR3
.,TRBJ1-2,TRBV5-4,CASSSPAVSSNYGYTF
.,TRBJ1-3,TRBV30,CAWSNGGLSGNTIYF
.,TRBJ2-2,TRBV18,CASSPPSTGELFF
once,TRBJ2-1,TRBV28,CASSLFGQGYNEQFF
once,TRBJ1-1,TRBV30,CAMDLRGTEAFF
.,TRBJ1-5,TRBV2,CASAREYNQPQHF
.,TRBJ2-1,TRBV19,CASSSSAGGSFGRNNEQFF
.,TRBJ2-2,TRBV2,CASSDIANTGELFF
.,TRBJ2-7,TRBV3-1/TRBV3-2,CASSSESYEQYF
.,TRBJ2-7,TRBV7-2,CASSETSGRTEQYF
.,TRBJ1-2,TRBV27,CASKQGQATRGKGYTF
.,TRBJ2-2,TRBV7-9,CASSLQSPNTGELFF
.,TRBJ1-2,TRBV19,CASSVGRQPHGYGYTF
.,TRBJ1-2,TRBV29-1,CSVEGPTGSGYTF
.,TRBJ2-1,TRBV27,CASTRLNEQFF
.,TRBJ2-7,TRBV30,CAWSVKAGGEQYF
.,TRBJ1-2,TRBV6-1,CASSEASTYGYTF
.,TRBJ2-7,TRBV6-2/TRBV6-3,CASSPSGPRYEQYF
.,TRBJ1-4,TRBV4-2,CASASSGDGEKLFF
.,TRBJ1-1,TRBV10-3,CAISDRETTEAFF
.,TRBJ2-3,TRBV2,CASSEQGGPDTQYF
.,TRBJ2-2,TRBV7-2,CASSLGLGNTGELFF
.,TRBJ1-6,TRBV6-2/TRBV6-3,CASSLLFGGENSPLHF
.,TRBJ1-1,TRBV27,CASSDRRGAEAFF
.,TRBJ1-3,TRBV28,CASSRFGSSGNTIYF
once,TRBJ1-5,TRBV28,CASRGQLTQPQHF
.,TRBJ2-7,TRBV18,CASSPKGGENEQYF
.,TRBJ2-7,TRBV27,CASSPRGAGGDEQYF
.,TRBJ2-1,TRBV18,CASSPQDSYNEQFF
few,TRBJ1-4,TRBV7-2,CASSYNTRVGTNEKLFF
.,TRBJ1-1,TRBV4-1,CASSQETGGPEAFF
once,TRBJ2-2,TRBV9,CASSVGDRRHGELFF
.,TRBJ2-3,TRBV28,CASSFGDKRGPDTQYF
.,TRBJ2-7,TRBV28,CASSPGGLYYEQYF
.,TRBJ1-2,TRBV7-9,CASSLEGYGYTF
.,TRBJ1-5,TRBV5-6,CASSLFVLEGASNQPQHF
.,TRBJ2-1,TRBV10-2,CASSELSREGEQFF
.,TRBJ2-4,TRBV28,CASRDQVQLAKNIQYF
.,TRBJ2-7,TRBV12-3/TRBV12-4,CASSLDLYEQYF
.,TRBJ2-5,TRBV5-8,CASSFRETQYF
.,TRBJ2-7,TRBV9,CASSVAHGTPSYEQYF
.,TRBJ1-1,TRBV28,CASSLQAGGKRRNTEAFF
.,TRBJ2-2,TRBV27,CASGKGAQAGELFF
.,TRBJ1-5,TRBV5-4,CASSLGGQGSQPQHF
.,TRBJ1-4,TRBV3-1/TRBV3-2,CASSQGGHGEKLFF
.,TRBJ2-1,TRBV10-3,CASRPTSTSYNEQFF
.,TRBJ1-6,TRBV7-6,CASSLVGDLASPLHF
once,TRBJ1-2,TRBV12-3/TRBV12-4,CASSFGQGRGYTF
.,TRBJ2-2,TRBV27,CASSFGGGLVNTGELFF
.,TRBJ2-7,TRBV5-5,CASGGVGTYEQYF
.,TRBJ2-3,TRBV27,CASSHTRDREGGDTQYF
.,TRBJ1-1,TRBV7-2,CASRPQEGAGTEAFF
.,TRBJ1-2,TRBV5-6,CASSFLGQGNYGYTF
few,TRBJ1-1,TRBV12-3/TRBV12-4,CASSLGLTEAFF
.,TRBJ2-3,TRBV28,CASSLPGAGTDTQYF
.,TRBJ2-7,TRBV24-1,CATSDLGALGTYEQYF
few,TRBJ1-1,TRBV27,CASSLLTGMNTEAFF
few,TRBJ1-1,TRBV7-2,CASSGQRNTEAFF
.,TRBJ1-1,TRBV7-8,CASSSQGELAEAFF